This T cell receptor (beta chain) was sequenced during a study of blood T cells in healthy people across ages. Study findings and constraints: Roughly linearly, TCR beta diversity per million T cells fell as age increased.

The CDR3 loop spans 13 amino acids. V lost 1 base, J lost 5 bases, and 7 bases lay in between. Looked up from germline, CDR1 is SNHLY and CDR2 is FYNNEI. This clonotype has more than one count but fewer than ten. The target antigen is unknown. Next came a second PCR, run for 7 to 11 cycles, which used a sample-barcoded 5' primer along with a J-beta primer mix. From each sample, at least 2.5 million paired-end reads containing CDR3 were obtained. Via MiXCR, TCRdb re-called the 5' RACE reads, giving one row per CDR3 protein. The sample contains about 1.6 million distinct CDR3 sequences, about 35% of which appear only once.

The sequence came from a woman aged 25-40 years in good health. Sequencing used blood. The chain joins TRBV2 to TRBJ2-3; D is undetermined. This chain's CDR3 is CASSEGPRDTQYF. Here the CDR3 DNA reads TGTGCCAGCAGTGAAGGGCCCCGAGATACGCAGTATTTT.